This TCR beta chain was sequenced for a study of T cell repertoires in cytomegalovirus infection. Study in general: Evidence of both CMV infection and a matching HLA type came from public TCR beta signatures. Findings of the study overall: HLA-C-restricted CMV clonotypes gave the most frequent clonotype in two of eight donors. Pooled public TCR beta family frequency picked out CMV carriers with the relevant HLA.

Notes on this clonotype: Its cognate antigen is unknown.

TCRdb itself ran the reads through MiXCR, one entry per CDR3 protein. The sample consists of 85,000 to 130,000 distinct CDR3 sequences, more than 20% of them appearing once. This CDR3 comprises 16 residues. Trimming removed 5 bases from V and 3 bases from J, with 19 bases in between. Germline V CDR1 and CDR2: SEHNR, FQNEAQ (reference sequence). The chain combines TRBV7-9 with TRBJ2-5, with D maybe TRBD2 (7 bases). The specimen sequenced was CD8+ T cells from PBMCs. This clonotype originated in a human donor in good health (CMV status not recorded). Some clones in this sample may be carry-over from other donors' samples. The CDR3 bases are TGTGCCAGCAGCCCAAGGAGGGGGGGGGTAGAAGAGACCCAGTACTTC. This translates into CASSPRRGGVEETQYF.